Presented here are 22 T cell receptor beta chains from one specimen sequenced in a study of shared clonotypes between healthy human individuals. TCRdb's copy holds only in-frame clones and misses some; the assay was immunoSEQ multiplex PCR. The repertoire holds about 2 million clones, about 95% seen once, with about 1.1% in the top ten. In the naive CD8 group, cells lacked CD45RO and were positively selected for CCR7, so terminally differentiated effector memory CD45RA+ cells were left out. The material sequenced was naive CD8+ T cells sorted from blood. The receptor set was obtained from a man in his late teens or twenties in good health.

The CDR3 loop reads CASRGQGNYGYTF. CDR3 in DNA: TGCGCCAGCAGGGGACAGGGGAACTATGGCTACACCTTC. This chain uses TRBV4-3 with TRBJ1-2, with TRBD1 matching over 10 bases. V trimming: 6 bases; J trimming: 2 bases; junction bases outside the gene matches: 0. The germline CDR1 and CDR2 sequences are LGHNA and YSLEER. The CDR3 loop spans 13 amino acids.

The chain's CDR3 is CASDVSYEQYF. The CDR3 coding sequence is TGTGCCAGTGACGTTTCCTACGAGCAGTACTTC. The chain joins TRBV2 to TRBJ2-7; D gene uncertain. The CDR3 is made up of 11 amino acids. Germline CDR1 and CDR2: SNHLY and FYNNEI. V lost 9 bases and J 1 base, leaving 7 bases between the germline ends.

The genes are TRBV5-6 and TRBJ2-7, with a weak D call TRBD2 (6 bases). Germline CDR1 reads SGHDT; CDR2 reads YYEEEE. Deletions cut 2 bases from V and 3 bases from J, with 12 bases between. The length of the CDR3 is 14 residues. The chain's CDR3 is CASSLGDSGYEQYF. For the CDR3, the DNA is TGTGCCAGCAGCTTAGGAGATAGCGGCTACGAGCAGTACTTC.

The V gene is TRBV7-2, the J gene TRBJ1-1, with 10 bases lining up with TRBD1. CDR3 length: 14 amino acids. Germline loops: CDR1 SGHTA, CDR2 FQGNSA. V lost 0 bases and J lost 11; bases outside the gene matches: 6. This CDR3 is CASSLAPGTGDAFF. The CDR3 nucleotides are TGTGCCAGCAGCTTAGCCCCCGGGACAGGGGACGCTTTCTTT. The full variable domain, with the rest looked up from reference TRBV7-2 and TRBJ1-1, is GAGVSQSPSNKVTEKGKDVELRCDPISGHTALYWYRQSLGQGLEFLIYFQGNSAPDKSGLPSDRFSAERTGGSVSTLTIQRTQQEDSAVYLCASSLAPGTGDAFFGQGTRLTVV.

This sequence joins TRBV9 and TRBJ2-1; 7 nucleotides align to TRBD2. The germline V gene encodes CDR1 SGDLS and CDR2 YYNGEE. V was clipped by 6 bases and J by 1 base; unmatched bases: 10. CDR3 length equals 16 residues. CDR3 coding DNA: TGTGCCAGCACCCCTAGCGGTAGACTTTCCTACAATGAGCAGTTCTTC. Translated: CASTPSGRLSYNEQFF.

CDR3 loop: CASSPDASSYNSPLHF. In DNA form, the CDR3 reads TGTGCCAGCAGCCCGGACGCGAGCTCCTATAATTCACCCCTCCACTTT. The rearrangement uses TRBV5-5 and TRBJ1-6; no reliable D call. Trimming cost V 4 bases and J 0 bases, with 11 bases left between them. The CDR3 runs to 16 residues. Per the germline V gene, CDR1 is SGHKS and CDR2 is YYEKEE (reference sequence).

The chain is built from TRBV5-1 and TRBJ2-1; 7 bases line up with TRBD1. The CDR3 has 14 residues. Germline CDR1 SGHRS, CDR2 YFSETQ. The V segment lost 7 bases and the J segment 7 bases; nucleotides outside the gene matches: 11. DNA for the CDR3: TGCGCCAGCGGTGGCGGGCCGGACAGGAATGAGCAGTTCTTC. The encoded protein is CASGGGPDRNEQFF.

V and J are TRBV19 and TRBJ2-7; 10 nucleotides align to TRBD2. The trim removed 1 base at V and 6 bases at J, leaving 6 bases unmatched. Germline CDR1 is LNHDA and CDR2 is SQIVND (reference sequence). This CDR3 region has 15 residues. The CDR3 protein is CASSIGAGGPGEQYF. CDR3 DNA: TGTGCCAGTAGTATAGGAGCGGGAGGGCCGGGCGAGCAGTACTTC.

V is TRBV9 and J is TRBJ2-2; unclear D gene. CDR1 and CDR2 (germline): SGDLS, YYNGEE. There are 14 residues in the CDR3. V lost 4 bases, J lost 0 bases, and 7 bases lay in between. As DNA, the CDR3 is TGTGCCAGCAGCCTACTCGCGAACACCGGGGAGCTGTTTTTT. Protein sequence: CASSLLANTGELFF. Drawing the rest from reference TRBV9 and TRBJ2-2, the complete variable domain is DSGVTQTPKHLITATGQRVTLRCSPRSGDLSVYWYQQSLDQGLQFLIQYYNGEERAKGNILERFSAQQFPDLHSELNLSSLELGDSALYFCASSLLANTGELFFGEGSRLTVL.

As regards this clone: Other DNA sequences of this sample code for an identical CDR3. The V gene is TRBV28, the J gene TRBJ1-1; 8 bases align to TRBD1. Germline V gene lookup returns CDR1 MDHEN and CDR2 SYDVKM. V lost 6 bases and J lost 4; bases outside the gene matches: 4. The CDR3 length is 13 residues. CDR3: CASSPGQATEAFF. The CDR3 region has the DNA TGTGCCAGCAGCCCGGGACAGGCCACTGAAGCTTTCTTT.

The CDR3 DNA reads TGCGCCAGCAGCCAAGATGCAGGGTCAGCATCCTACAATGAGCAGTTCTTC. It codes for CASSQDAGSASYNEQFF. The rearrangement joins TRBV4-1 to TRBJ2-1, with D perhaps TRBD1 (5 bases). This CDR3 is 17 amino acids long. CDR1 is MGHRA and CDR2 is YSYEKL in the germline V gene. The V end lost 0 bases, the J end lost 1 base, and 13 bases lay between the germline ends.

V and J are TRBV9 and TRBJ2-7; the match to TRBD2 covers 10 bases. V shed 3 bases, J shed 4 bases, and the junction held 7 bases outside the gene matches. The CDR3 is 15 amino acids. Germline values: CDR1 SGDLS, CDR2 YYNGEE. CDR3 region: CASSASGRGFYEQYF. In nucleotides, the CDR3 is TGTGCCAGCAGCGCTAGCGGGAGAGGGTTTTACGAGCAGTACTTC.

This chain links TRBV28 with TRBJ1-5; 7 positions match TRBD1. The CDR3 has 18 residues. The V gene end was trimmed by 1 base and the J gene end by 6 bases; junction bases not matched to a gene: 15. Looked up from germline, CDR1 is MDHEN and CDR2 is SYDVKM. For the CDR3, the DNA is TGTGCCAGCAGTTTATCCTCTTATGTGTCAGGGGGGGTTCAGCCCCAGCATTTT. Its protein product is CASSLSSYVSGGVQPQHF.

This clone was detected only once. The rearrangement uses TRBV2 and TRBJ1-1; D may be TRBD1 (5 bases). This CDR3 region has 12 residues. Germline CDR1 and CDR2: SNHLY and FYNNEI. V was shortened by 9 bases and J by 5 bases, with 13 bases between the two germline ends. DNA for the CDR3: TGTGCCAGGGGACCTTCCGGGACTGAAGCTTTCTTT. It specifies CARGPSGTEAFF.

There are a few counts of this clone. The same CDR3 is also encoded by other DNA sequences in this sample. The rearrangement joins TRBV27 to TRBJ2-7; maybe TRBD1 (5 bases). Germline CDR1 and CDR2: MNHEY and SMNVEV (reference sequence). V was clipped by 6 bases and J by 1 base, with 10 bases between them. The CDR3 has 13 residues. CDR3 in DNA: TGTGCCAGCAGCCCTACAGGATCCTACGAGCAGTACTTC. This encodes CASSPTGSYEQYF.

This clone was detected a few times. V gene TRBV4-1 combines with J gene TRBJ1-6; 7 nucleotides line up with TRBD1. Per the germline V gene, CDR1 is MGHRA and CDR2 is YSYEKL. The CDR3 runs 15 residues. With 6 bases clipped from V and 5 bases from J, the junction kept 7 bases outside the gene matches. The CDR3 sequence: CASRHTGQNNSPLHF. CDR3 nucleotide sequence: TGCGCCAGCAGACATACGGGACAGAATAATTCACCCCTCCACTTT.

The chain combines TRBV6-1 with TRBJ2-5, with D perhaps matching TRBD2 (6 bases). Trimming removed 8 bases from V and 1 base from J, with 11 bases in between. This CDR3 region has 13 residues. Germline V gives CDR1 MNHNS, CDR2 SASEGT. The CDR3 spells CASRGAAQETQYF. In DNA form, the CDR3 reads TGTGCCAGCCGCGGGGCGGCCCAAGAGACCCAGTACTTC.

This clone was seen a handful of times. The CDR3 protein is CASSASGAYEQYF. CDR3 DNA sequence: TGTGCCAGCAGTGCATCGGGAGCCTACGAGCAGTACTTC. The gene calls are TRBV6-5 and TRBJ2-7; perhaps TRBD2 as D (6 bases). Looked up from germline, CDR1 is MNHEY and CDR2 is SVGAGI. The CDR3 covers 13 residues. V was clipped by 5 bases and J by 2 bases, with 10 bases between them.

In regard to this clone: Other DNA sequences in the same sample also yield this CDR3. V gene TRBV5-4 combines with J gene TRBJ2-7; D ambiguous. In germline, CDR1 is SGHNT, CDR2 YYREEE (reference sequence). The CDR3 is 12 amino acids. The ends were cut back, 3 bases at V and 5 bases at J, with 9 bases in the middle. The CDR3 DNA follows: TGTGCCAGCAGCTGGGGTAGGGACGAGCAGTACTTC. Translated, it gives CASSWGRDEQYF.

V and J are TRBV6-5 and TRBJ2-2; 8 bases fit TRBD2. Germline CDR1 MNHEY, CDR2 SVGAGI. V lost 10 bases to trimming and J lost 1 base; unmatched junction nucleotides: 8. The CDR3 spans 15 residues. The CDR3 protein is CATKAGRENTGELFF. CDR3 in DNA: TGTGCCACCAAGGCCGGGAGGGAGAACACCGGGGAGCTGTTTTTT.

V usage is TRBV7-8 and J usage is TRBJ2-1, with D perhaps TRBD2 (6 bases). This CDR3 contains 15 residues. The V end lost 7 bases, the J end lost 4 bases, and 17 bases lay between the germline ends. The germline CDR1 and CDR2 sequences are SGHVS and FQNEAQ. CDR3 in amino acids: CASIPPEGLYNEQFF. The CDR3 nucleotides are TGTGCCAGCATCCCCCCGGAGGGGCTGTACAATGAGCAGTTCTTC.

This chain joins TRBV28 and TRBJ2-7; 10 nucleotides agree with TRBD1. The junction had 16 bases not matched to a gene; V was cut back by 3 bases and J by 2 bases. In germline, CDR1 is MDHEN, CDR2 SYDVKM. This CDR3 contains 19 residues. The CDR3 region has the DNA TGTGCCAGCAGTTTTCCCCAGTTCCCCGGGACAGGGGACCCCTACGAGCAGTACTTC. The encoded protein is CASSFPQFPGTGDPYEQYF.